This T cell receptor beta chain derives from a study of blood T cell repertoires in COVID-19. Study in general: Whether acute or convalescent, the COVID-19 samples came from the United States, Italy and Spain.

The CDR3 contains 15 residues. Unmatched junction bases numbered 7, after V lost 0 bases and J lost 8 bases. Germline CDR1 and CDR2: LNHNV and YYDKDF (reference sequence). Generated by immunoSEQ multiplex PCR, the TCRdb table keeps only in-frame clones and is missing some. The repertoire has fewer than 120,000 clones, roughly four fifths of them found once; the top ten carry more than 15%. This rearrangement joins TRBV15 to TRBJ1-2; 9 bases line up with TRBD1. The sample consisted of peripheral blood. This clonotype was sampled from a woman aged 60-75 years with acute or convalescent COVID-19. CDR3: CATSRDSGQGRGYTF. CDR3 DNA sequence: TGTGCCACCAGCAGAGATTCGGGACAGGGCAGGGGCTACACCTTC. Supplemented by reference TRBV15 and TRBJ1-2, the full variable domain reads DAMVIQNPRYQVTQFGKPVTLSCSQTLNHNVMYWYQQKSSQAPKLLFHYYDKDFNNEADTPDNFQSRRPNTSFCFLDIRSPGLGDTAMYLCATSRDSGQGRGYTFGSGTRLTVV.